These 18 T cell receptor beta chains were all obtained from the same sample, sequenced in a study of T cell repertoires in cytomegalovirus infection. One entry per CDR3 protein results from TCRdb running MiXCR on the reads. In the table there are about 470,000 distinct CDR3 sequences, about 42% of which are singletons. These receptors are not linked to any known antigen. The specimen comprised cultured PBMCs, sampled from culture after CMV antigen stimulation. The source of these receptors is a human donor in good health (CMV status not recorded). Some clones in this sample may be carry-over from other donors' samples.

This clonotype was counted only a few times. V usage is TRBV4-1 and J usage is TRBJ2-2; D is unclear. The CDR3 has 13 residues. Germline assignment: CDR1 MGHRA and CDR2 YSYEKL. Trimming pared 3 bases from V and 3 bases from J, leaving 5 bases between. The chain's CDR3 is CASSHLYTGELFF. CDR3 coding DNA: TGCGCCAGCAGCCACCTATACACCGGGGAGCTGTTTTTT.

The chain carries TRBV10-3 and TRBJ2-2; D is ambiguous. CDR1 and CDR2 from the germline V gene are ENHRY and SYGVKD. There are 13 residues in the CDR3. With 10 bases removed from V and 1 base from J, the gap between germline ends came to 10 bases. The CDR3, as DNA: TGTGCCACCACAGCTAAGAACACCGGGGAGCTGTTTTTT. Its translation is CATTAKNTGELFF.

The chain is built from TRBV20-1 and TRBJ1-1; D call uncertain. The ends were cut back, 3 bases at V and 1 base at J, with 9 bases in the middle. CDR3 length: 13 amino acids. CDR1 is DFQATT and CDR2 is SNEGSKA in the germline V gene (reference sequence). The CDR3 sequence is CSARGDGNTEAFF. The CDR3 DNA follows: TGCAGTGCTAGGGGCGACGGGAACACTGAAGCTTTCTTT.

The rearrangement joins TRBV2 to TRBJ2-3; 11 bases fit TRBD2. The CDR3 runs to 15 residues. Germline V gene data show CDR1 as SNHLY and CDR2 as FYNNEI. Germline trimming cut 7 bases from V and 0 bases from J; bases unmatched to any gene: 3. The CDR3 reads CASKGLAASTDTQYF. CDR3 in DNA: TGTGCCAGCAAGGGACTAGCGGCAAGCACAGATACGCAGTATTTT.

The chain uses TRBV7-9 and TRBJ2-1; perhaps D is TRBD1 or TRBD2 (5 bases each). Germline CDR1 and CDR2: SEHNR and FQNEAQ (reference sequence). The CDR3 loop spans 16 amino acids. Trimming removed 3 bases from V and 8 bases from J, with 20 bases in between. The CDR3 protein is CASSLGWGVGHDEQFF. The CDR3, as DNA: TGTGCCAGCAGCTTGGGGTGGGGAGTGGGGCATGATGAGCAGTTCTTC.

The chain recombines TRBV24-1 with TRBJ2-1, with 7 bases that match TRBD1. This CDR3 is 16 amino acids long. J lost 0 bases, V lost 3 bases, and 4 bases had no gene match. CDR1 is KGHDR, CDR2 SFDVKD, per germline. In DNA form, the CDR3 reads TGTGCCACCAGTGATCCCCGGGACAGCTCCTACAATGAGCAGTTCTTC. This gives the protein CATSDPRDSSYNEQFF.

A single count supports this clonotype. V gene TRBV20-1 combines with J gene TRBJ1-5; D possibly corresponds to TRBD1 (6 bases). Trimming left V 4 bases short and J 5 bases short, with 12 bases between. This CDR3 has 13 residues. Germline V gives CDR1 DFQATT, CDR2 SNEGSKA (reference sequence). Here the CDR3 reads CSATRTAYQPQHF. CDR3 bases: TGCAGTGCTACCAGGACAGCCTATCAGCCCCAGCATTTT.

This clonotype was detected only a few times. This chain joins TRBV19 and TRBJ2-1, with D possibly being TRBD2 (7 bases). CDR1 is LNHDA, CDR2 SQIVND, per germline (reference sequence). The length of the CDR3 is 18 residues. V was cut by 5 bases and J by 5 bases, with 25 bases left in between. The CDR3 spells CASSPGWTGGESNNEQFF. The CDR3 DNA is TGTGCCAGTAGTCCAGGATGGACGGGGGGCGAATCTAACAATGAGCAGTTCTTC.

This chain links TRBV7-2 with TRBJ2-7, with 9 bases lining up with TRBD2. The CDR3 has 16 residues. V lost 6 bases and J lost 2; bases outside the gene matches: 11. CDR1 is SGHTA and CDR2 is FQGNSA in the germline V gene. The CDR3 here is CASRAKGGGRAYEQYF. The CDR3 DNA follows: TGTGCCAGCAGGGCCAAGGGTGGCGGGAGGGCCTACGAGCAGTACTTC.

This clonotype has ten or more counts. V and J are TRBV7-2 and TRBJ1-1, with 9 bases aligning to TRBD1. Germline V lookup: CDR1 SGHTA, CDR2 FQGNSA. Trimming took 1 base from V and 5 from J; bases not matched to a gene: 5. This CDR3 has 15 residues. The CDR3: CASSLVGQGLTEAFF. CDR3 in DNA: TGTGCCAGCAGCTTAGTGGGACAGGGCTTGACTGAAGCTTTCTTT. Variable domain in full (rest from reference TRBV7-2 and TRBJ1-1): GAGVSQSPSNKVTEKGKDVELRCDPISGHTALYWYRQSLGQGLEFLIYFQGNSAPDKSGLPSDRFSAERTGGSVSTLTIQRTQQEDSAVYLCASSLVGQGLTEAFFGQGTRLTVV.

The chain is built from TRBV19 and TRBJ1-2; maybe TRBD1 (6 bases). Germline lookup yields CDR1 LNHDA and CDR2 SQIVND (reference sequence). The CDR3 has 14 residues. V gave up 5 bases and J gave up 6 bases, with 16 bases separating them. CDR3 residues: CASSPAWGANGYTF. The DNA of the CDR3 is TGTGCCAGTAGTCCTGCCTGGGGGGCTAATGGCTACACCTTC.

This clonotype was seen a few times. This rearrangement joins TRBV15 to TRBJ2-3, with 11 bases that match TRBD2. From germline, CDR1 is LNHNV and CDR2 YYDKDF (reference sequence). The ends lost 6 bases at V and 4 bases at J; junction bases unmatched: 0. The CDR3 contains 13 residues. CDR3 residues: CATRTSGADTQYF. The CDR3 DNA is TGTGCCACCAGGACTAGCGGGGCAGATACGCAGTATTTT.

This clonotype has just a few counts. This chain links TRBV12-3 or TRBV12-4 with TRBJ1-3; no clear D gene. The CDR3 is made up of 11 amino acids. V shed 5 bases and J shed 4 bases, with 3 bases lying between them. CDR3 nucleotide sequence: TGTGCCAGCAGTCGGGGAAACACCATATATTTT. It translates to CASSRGNTIYF.

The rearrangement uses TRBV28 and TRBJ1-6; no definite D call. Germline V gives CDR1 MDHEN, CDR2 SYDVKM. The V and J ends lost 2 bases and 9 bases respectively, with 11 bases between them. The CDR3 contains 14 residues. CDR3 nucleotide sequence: TGTGCCAGCAGTTTAAGGGTATCGGGTTCACCCCTCCACTTT. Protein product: CASSLRVSGSPLHF.

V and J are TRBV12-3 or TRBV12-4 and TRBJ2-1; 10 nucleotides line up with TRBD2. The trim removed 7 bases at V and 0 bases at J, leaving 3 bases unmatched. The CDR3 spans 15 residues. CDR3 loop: CASTLAGSSYNEQFF. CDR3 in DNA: TGTGCCAGCACACTAGCGGGGTCCTCCTACAATGAGCAGTTCTTC.

The CDR3: CASSMTGTAYEQYF. The CDR3, as DNA: TGTGCCAGCAGTATGACCGGGACAGCCTACGAGCAGTACTTC. The chain couples TRBV2 to TRBJ2-7; 7 nucleotides agree with TRBD1. Germline values: CDR1 SNHLY, CDR2 FYNNEI. The CDR3 has 14 amino acids. Trimming at V came to 5 bases and at J to 2 bases, leaving 6 bases not matched to a gene.

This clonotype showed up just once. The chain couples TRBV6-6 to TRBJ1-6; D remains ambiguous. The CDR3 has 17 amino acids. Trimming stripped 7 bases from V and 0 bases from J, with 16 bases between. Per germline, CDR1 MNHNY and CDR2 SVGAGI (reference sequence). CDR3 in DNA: TGTGCCAGCAAAGGCGGCCTCAGCGGCTCCTATAATTCACCCCTCCACTTT. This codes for CASKGGLSGSYNSPLHF.

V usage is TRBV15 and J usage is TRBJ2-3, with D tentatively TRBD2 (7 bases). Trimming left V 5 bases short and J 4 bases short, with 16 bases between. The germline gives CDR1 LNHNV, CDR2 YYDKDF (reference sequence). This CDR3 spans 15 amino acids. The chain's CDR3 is CATSPTRGASDTQYF. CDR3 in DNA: TGTGCCACCAGCCCAACCCGGGGGGCCTCAGATACGCAGTATTTT.